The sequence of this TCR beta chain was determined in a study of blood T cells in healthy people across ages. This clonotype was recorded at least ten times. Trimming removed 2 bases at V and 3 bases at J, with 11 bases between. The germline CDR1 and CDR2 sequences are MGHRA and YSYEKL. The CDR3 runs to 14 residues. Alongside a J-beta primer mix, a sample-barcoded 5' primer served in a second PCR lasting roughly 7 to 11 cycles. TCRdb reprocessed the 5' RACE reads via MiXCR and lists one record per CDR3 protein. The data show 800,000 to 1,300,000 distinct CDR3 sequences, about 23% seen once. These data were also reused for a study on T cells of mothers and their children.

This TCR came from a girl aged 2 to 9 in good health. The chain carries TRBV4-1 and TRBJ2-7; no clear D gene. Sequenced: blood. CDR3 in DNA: TGCGCCAGCAGCCAATTAATGGGCCGCTACGAGCAGTACTTC. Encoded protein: CASSQLMGRYEQYF.